This TCR beta chain was profiled in a study of CD8 T cells in ankylosing spondylitis. Study outcomes and limitations: A TCR beta motif of roughly 8 highly homologous variants appeared characteristic of ankylosing spondylitis blood.

This CDR3 has 16 amino acids. From germline, CDR1 is SGHRS and CDR2 YFSETQ. Trimming removed 4 bases from V and 5 bases from J, with 21 bases in between. Via MiXCR, TCRdb re-called the 5' RACE reads, giving one row per CDR3 protein. The profile covers some 140,000 distinct CDR3 sequences, with 5.5% to 7.5% appearing a single time and under 15% taken by the ten largest. The table lists this clonotype with a few counts. Its antigen is currently unknown. V is TRBV5-1 and J is TRBJ2-5, with D possibly called TRBD1 or TRBD2 (5 bases each). This clonotype was sampled from a female donor with ankylosing spondylitis or in good health (not recorded which). Source material: blood, either unsorted or a sorted T cell fraction (not recorded which). As DNA, the CDR3 is TGCGCCAGCAGCCTTACCCCCGACAGATGGGGGGAGACCCAGTACTTC. It is translated as CASSLTPDRWGETQYF. Variable domain in full (rest from reference TRBV5-1 and TRBJ2-5): KAGVTQTPRYLIKTRGQQVTLSCSPISGHRSVSWYQQTPGQGLQFLFEYFSETQRNKGNFPGRFSGRQFSNSRSEMNVSTLELGDSALYLCASSLTPDRWGETQYFGPGTRLLVL.